This TCR beta chain was sequenced for a study of metastatic and nonmetastatic thyroid tumors. Overall study context: Thyroid patients, malignant and benign, had repertoires compared across blood and tumor or nodule tissue.

Findings and caveats of the study: As reported, TCR beta diversity in blood and tumor was significantly higher in malignant thyroid tumors than in benign nodules.

TCRdb re-analyzed the PCR reads through MiXCR. Counted here are around 16,000 clones, around 13% occurring once; the ten biggest clones make up under 30%. Thyroid surgery was performed in patients who had received no treatment beforehand. This CDR3 is 17 amino acids long. Germline V gene sequence: CDR1 MNHNS, CDR2 SASEGT. Losses at the gene ends were 6 bases for V and 1 base for J; bases not matched to a gene: 10. Notes on this clone: The antigen is not known.

Sequencing used blood. The sequence was collected from a female donor with papillary thyroid cancer or a benign thyroid nodule (not recorded which). Some clones in this sample may be carry-over from other donors' samples. The chain couples TRBV6-1 to TRBJ1-5, with 9 positions matching TRBD1. CDR3 loop: CASRATGGAWSNQPQHF. Here the CDR3 DNA reads TGTGCCAGCAGGGCTACAGGGGGCGCCTGGAGCAATCAGCCCCAGCATTTT.